This T cell receptor (beta chain) emerged from a study of T cells after posttransplantation cyclophosphamide. A marrow graft followed busulfan-fludarabine conditioning, with cyclophosphamide on days +3 and +4. Clones were read by immunoSEQ multiplex PCR, and TCRdb kept only the in-frame ones, dropping some. The table lists 20,000 to 25,000 clones, roughly nine tenths of them singletons. The length of the CDR3 is 15 residues. Per the germline V gene, CDR1 is SGHKS and CDR2 is YYEKEE (reference sequence). Germline trimming cut 4 bases from V and 2 bases from J; bases unmatched to any gene: 4. The origin of this receptor is a female patient between 30 and 40 years old who received an allogeneic stem cell transplant from an unrelated donor, was CMV-positive, and had no GVHD. Among the T cells, some may be from the graft donor. This chain links TRBV5-5 with TRBJ2-5, with 11 bases matching TRBD2. This material consisted of PBMCs, taken after allogeneic stem cell transplant with posttransplant cyclophosphamide. This CDR3 is CASSGVAGGQETQYF. CDR3 in DNA: TGTGCCAGCAGCGGGGTAGCGGGGGGGCAAGAGACCCAGTACTTC.